This entry lists 32 T cell receptor beta chains sequenced from one sample in a study of blood T cell repertoires in COVID-19. Here immunoSEQ multiplex PCR was the method, and the copy in TCRdb shows in-frame clones only, minus some. Of about 120,000 clones listed, 82% are singletons. Sample: peripheral blood. The receptors were gathered from a human donor in a cohort sampled during active COVID-19.

Worth noting for this clone: The same CDR3 also results from other DNA sequences found in this sample. The chain links TRBV6-1 to TRBJ2-7; D is undetermined. The CDR3 length is 13 residues. Germline CDR1 and CDR2: MNHNS and SASEGT. Trimming removed 1 base at V and 5 bases at J, with 9 bases between. CDR3 loop: CASSEGRRDEQYF. CDR3 DNA: TGTGCCAGCAGTGAAGGGCGTCGGGACGAGCAGTACTTC.

The chain links TRBV12-3 or TRBV12-4 to TRBJ2-5; D perhaps matches TRBD1 (6 bases). The V end lost 2 bases, the J end lost 3 bases, and 7 bases lay between the germline ends. This CDR3 comprises 13 residues. In nucleotides, the CDR3 is TGTGCCAGCAGTTTACAGGGGAAAGAGACCCAGTACTTC. This gives the protein CASSLQGKETQYF.

V usage is TRBV5-1 and J usage is TRBJ1-1, with a tentative D call TRBD1 (5 bases). Germline V gene data show CDR1 as SGHRS and CDR2 as YFSETQ. There are 14 residues in the CDR3. V was pared by 4 bases and J by 0 bases, with 10 bases between. Written as DNA, the CDR3 is TGCGCCAGCAGCCCGGGGGAGATGAACACTGAAGCTTTCTTT. It encodes CASSPGEMNTEAFF.

The table lists this clone with a few counts. The chain links TRBV29-1 to TRBJ2-3; 9 bases are shared with TRBD2. CDR3 size: 16 residues. V dropped 6 bases and J dropped 1; count of bases not matched to a gene: 11. Germline V lookup: CDR1 SQVTM, CDR2 ANQGSEA. CDR3: CSVGGSSGVGTDTQYF. In nucleotides, the CDR3 is TGCAGCGTCGGAGGGTCTAGCGGGGTTGGCACAGATACGCAGTATTTT.

The genes are TRBV27 and TRBJ2-1, with TRBD2 matching 10 bases. Germline CDR1 reads MNHEY; CDR2 reads SMNVEV (reference sequence). The V gene end was trimmed by 9 bases and the J gene end by 1 base; junction bases not matched to a gene: 3. The CDR3 runs to 14 residues. This CDR3 is CASSLAGSYNEQFF. In nucleotides, the CDR3 is TGTGCCAGTTCACTAGCGGGGTCCTACAATGAGCAGTTCTTC.

The CDR3: CASRPGQGAEGANVLTF. DNA for the CDR3: TGTGCCAGCAGACCGGGACAGGGGGCGGAAGGGGCCAACGTCCTGACTTTC. The V call is TRBV28, the J call TRBJ2-6; the match to TRBD1 covers 12 bases. The CDR3 contains 17 residues. Trimming cost V 6 bases and J 4 bases; bases outside gene matches: 7. Per the germline V gene, CDR1 is MDHEN and CDR2 is SYDVKM. The whole variable domain, filled in from reference TRBV28 and TRBJ2-6, reads DVKVTQSSRYLVKRTGEKVFLECVQDMDHENMFWYRQDPGLGLRLIYFSYDVKMKEKGDIPEGYSVSREKKERFSLILESASTNQTSMYLCASRPGQGAEGANVLTFGAGSRLTVL.

The chain is built from TRBV2 and TRBJ1-4, with D hard to call. Germline V gene sequence: CDR1 SNHLY, CDR2 FYNNEI. This CDR3 region has 14 residues. The V and J ends lost 3 bases and 3 bases respectively, with 8 bases between them. CDR3 in DNA: TGTGCCAGCAGTGAGCGGAGCGCTAATGAAAAACTGTTTTTT. It yields the protein CASSERSANEKLFF.

This chain links TRBV19 with TRBJ2-5; no clear D. Trimming removed 6 bases at V and 2 bases at J, with 16 bases between. CDR1 is LNHDA and CDR2 is SQIVND in the germline V gene (reference sequence). This CDR3 is 15 amino acids long. The DNA of the CDR3 is TGTGCCAGTAGACTCACCGAGGTCCATCAAGAGACCCAGTACTTC. Translated, it gives CASRLTEVHQETQYF.

The rearrangement joins TRBV6-2 or TRBV6-3 to TRBJ2-5, with 9 bases matching TRBD2. The germline gives CDR1 MNHEY, CDR2 SVGEGT. V dropped 5 bases and J dropped 2; count of bases not matched to a gene: 9. The CDR3 spans 16 residues. CDR3 residues: CASSPTFSGRQETQYF. CDR3 DNA sequence: TGTGCCAGCAGTCCAACGTTTAGCGGGAGACAAGAGACCCAGTACTTC.

The CDR3 loop reads CASSLLGTSGGAGEQFF. CDR3 coding DNA: TGCGCCAGCAGCTTGTTAGGGACTAGCGGGGGGGCCGGCGAGCAGTTCTTC. V and J are TRBV5-1 and TRBJ2-1; 16 positions match TRBD2. With 1 base clipped from V and 10 bases from J, the junction kept 8 bases outside the gene matches. This CDR3 region has 17 residues. The V gene's germline CDR1 is SGHRS and CDR2 YFSETQ.

The rearrangement uses TRBV19 and TRBJ1-1; 7 nucleotides match TRBD1. The CDR3 has 11 residues. Germline V gives CDR1 LNHDA, CDR2 SQIVND (reference sequence). J was trimmed by 6 bases and V by 7 bases; bases with no gene match: 2. The CDR3 DNA is TGTGCCAGTATCACAGGGGCTGAAGCTTTCTTT. This encodes CASITGAEAFF.

This clone was seen a single time. This sequence joins TRBV7-2 and TRBJ1-2; TRBD1 agrees at 7 bases. The CDR3 has 15 residues. V shed 2 bases, J shed 8 bases, and the junction held 11 bases outside the gene matches. Germline V lookup: CDR1 SGHTA, CDR2 FQGNSA. In DNA form, the CDR3 reads TGTGCCAGCAGCTTAATGTTAACAGGGGCGGGAGGCTACACCTTC. Translation gives CASSLMLTGAGGYTF.

The J gene is TRBJ1-4, the V gene TRBV28; 8 positions agree with TRBD1. Trimming at V came to 7 bases and at J to 3 bases, leaving 16 bases not matched to a gene. CDR3 length equals 18 residues. Germline-derived CDR1 and CDR2 are MDHEN and SYDVKM. CDR3 nucleotide sequence: TGTGCCAGCACTGTGACAGGGGTTTTTTTTGAGGCTAATGAAAAACTGTTTTTT. Translation: CASTVTGVFFEANEKLFF. The complete variable domain, with remaining parts taken from reference TRBV28 and TRBJ1-4, reads DVKVTQSSRYLVKRTGEKVFLECVQDMDHENMFWYRQDPGLGLRLIYFSYDVKMKEKGDIPEGYSVSREKKERFSLILESASTNQTSMYLCASTVTGVFFEANEKLFFGSGTQLSVL.

The rearrangement links TRBV27 to TRBJ2-7; possible D gene TRBD1, 8 bases. The CDR3 runs 15 residues. V was cut by 5 bases and J by 4 bases, with 18 bases left in between. The germline gives CDR1 MNHEY, CDR2 SMNVEV (reference sequence). The CDR3 loop reads CASSTFGQGGYEQYF. CDR3 in DNA: TGTGCCAGCAGTACTTTCGGACAGGGAGGGTACGAGCAGTACTTC.

J is TRBJ2-7 and V is TRBV9, with TRBD2 matching 10 bases. The ends lost 0 bases at V and 3 bases at J; junction bases unmatched: 15. This CDR3 has 19 amino acids. Germline CDR1 reads SGDLS; CDR2 reads YYNGEE. The CDR3 DNA reads TGTGCCAGCAGCGTAGGAATAGCGGGGGGCTCGGTTGGGGACTACGAGCAGTACTTC. It yields the protein CASSVGIAGGSVGDYEQYF.

By sample share, this clone is medium-sized (0.01 to 0.1%). The chain links TRBV20-1 to TRBJ2-3; 8 bases line up with TRBD2. Germline loops: CDR1 DFQATT, CDR2 SNEGSKA (reference sequence). The CDR3 is made up of 22 amino acids. V lost 3 bases and J lost 4; bases outside the gene matches: 30. The CDR3 DNA reads as TGCAGTGCTAGTTTTCGGGACCTTGAACGGACTAGCACAAGGGGGAGTCCAGATACGCAGTATTTT. It codes for CSASFRDLERTSTRGSPDTQYF.

J is TRBJ1-1 and V is TRBV2, with D tentatively TRBD1 (6 bases). CDR1 and CDR2 (germline): SNHLY, FYNNEI. The CDR3 spans 15 residues. V gave up 3 bases and J gave up 0 bases, with 11 bases separating them. CDR3 in DNA: TGTGCCAGCAGTGATTGGACAGCCCTGAACACTGAAGCTTTCTTT. The encoded protein is CASSDWTALNTEAFF.

The gene calls are TRBV10-3 and TRBJ1-3, with 7 bases identical to TRBD1. Germline V CDR1 and CDR2: ENHRY, SYGVKD. The trim removed 6 bases at V and 0 bases at J, leaving 2 bases unmatched. The CDR3 covers 14 residues. The CDR3 DNA is TGTGCCATCAGGGGGGACAGCTCTGGAAACACCATATATTTT. Translated, it gives CAIRGDSSGNTIYF.

The chain carries TRBV6-6 and TRBJ1-4, with a weak D call TRBD1 (6 bases). The V and J ends lost 0 bases and 7 bases respectively, with 6 bases between them. The CDR3 totals 13 residues. Germline V gives CDR1 MNHNY, CDR2 SVGAGI (reference sequence). Here the CDR3 DNA reads TGTGCCAGCAGTTACTCCAGGGGTGAAAAACTGTTTTTT. Its translation is CASSYSRGEKLFF.

The rearrangement links TRBV29-1 to TRBJ2-3; D call uncertain. The CDR3 totals 13 residues. The V gene's germline CDR1 is SQVTM and CDR2 ANQGSEA. The V end was cut by 3 bases, the J end by 0 bases, with 7 bases between. The CDR3 DNA reads TGCAGCGTTGACCCAACTAGCACAGATACGCAGTATTTT. It yields the protein CSVDPTSTDTQYF.

The chain combines TRBV6-1 with TRBJ1-2; TRBD1 agrees at 12 bases. This CDR3 has 16 amino acids. The germline V gene encodes CDR1 MNHNS and CDR2 SASEGT. J was trimmed by 1 base and V by 4 bases; bases with no gene match: 4. The CDR3 DNA sequence: TGTGCCAGCAGTGGGGGACAGGGGGCAATTAACTATGGCTACACCTTC. The encoded protein is CASSGGQGAINYGYTF.

This chain connects TRBV4-1 to TRBJ2-7; 7 nucleotides line up with TRBD1. Unmatched junction bases numbered 6, after V lost 0 bases and J lost 1 base. CDR1 is MGHRA, CDR2 YSYEKL, per germline. The CDR3 covers 16 residues. The CDR3 protein is CASSQDWPGGSYEQYF. DNA of the CDR3: TGCGCCAGCAGCCAAGATTGGCCAGGGGGTTCCTACGAGCAGTACTTC.

The chain couples TRBV2 to TRBJ2-3, with TRBD2 matching 14 bases. This CDR3 has 16 amino acids. The junction had 4 bases not matched to a gene; V was cut back by 6 bases and J by 2 bases. Germline V gene sequence: CDR1 SNHLY, CDR2 FYNNEI. The CDR3 DNA sequence: TGTGCCAGCAGGGCGGGACTAGCGGGGGTCACAGATACGCAGTATTTT. Amino acid sequence: CASRAGLAGVTDTQYF.

The chain employs TRBV7-2 and TRBJ2-1, with 8 bases that match TRBD2. Trimming at V came to 5 bases and at J to 7 bases, leaving 10 bases not matched to a gene. CDR3 length: 15 amino acids. From germline, CDR1 is SGHTA and CDR2 FQGNSA. CDR3 sequence: CASSAEVAGTNEQFF. The CDR3 DNA reads TGTGCCAGCAGCGCCGAGGTAGCGGGGACTAATGAGCAGTTCTTC.

This clone has a single count. The chain links TRBV7-9 to TRBJ2-7; 7 nucleotides agree with TRBD1. CDR3 length equals 14 residues. V lost 0 bases, J lost 1 base, and 0 bases stayed unmatched. Per germline, CDR1 SEHNR and CDR2 FQNEAQ (reference sequence). The CDR3 region is CASSLAGQSYEQYF. CDR3 coding DNA: TGTGCCAGCAGCTTAGCGGGACAGTCCTACGAGCAGTACTTC.

The V and J genes are TRBV10-3 and TRBJ2-3, with 10 bases aligning to TRBD2. In germline, CDR1 is ENHRY, CDR2 SYGVKD. Germline trimming cut 4 bases from V and 6 bases from J; bases unmatched to any gene: 4. The CDR3 has 14 residues. CDR3 bases: TGTGCCATCAGTGGTCGAGCGGGGGGGGATACGCAGTATTTT. Its protein is CAISGRAGGDTQYF.

The chain couples TRBV7-9 to TRBJ2-5, with a possible D match to TRBD1 (5 bases). CDR1 is SEHNR, CDR2 FQNEAQ, per germline (reference sequence). V lost 0 bases and J lost 1, with 9 bases in between. The CDR3 contains 15 residues. In DNA form, the CDR3 reads TGTGCCAGCAGCTTAGCGCAACAGGCCCAAGAGACCCAGTACTTC. The encoded protein is CASSLAQQAQETQYF.

The chain has TRBV7-6 and TRBJ2-3; D gene unclear. V dropped 2 bases and J dropped 0 bases, with 6 bases sitting between them. The CDR3 is made up of 14 amino acids. The germline V gene has CDR1 SGHVS and CDR2 FNYEAQ. The CDR3: CASSLFRSTDTQYF. As DNA, the CDR3 is TGTGCCAGCAGCTTATTCAGAAGCACAGATACGCAGTATTTT.

This clone was counted only a few times. The chain has TRBV7-8 and TRBJ2-1; D ambiguous. This CDR3 is 14 amino acids long. From germline, CDR1 is SGHVS and CDR2 FQNEAQ. V lost 0 bases to trimming and J lost 9 bases, with 12 bases between them. The CDR3 nucleotides read TGTGCCAGCAGCTTAGCGGCAGACTCTCGTGAGCAGTTCTTC. Residues: CASSLAADSREQFF. The full variable domain, in which reference TRBV7-8 and TRBJ2-1 provide the parts outside the CDR3, is GAGVSQSPRYKVAKRGQDVALRCDPISGHVSLFWYQQALGQGPEFLTYFQNEAQLDKSGLPSDRFFAERPEGSVSTLKIQRTQQEDSAVYLCASSLAADSREQFFGPGTRLTVL.

This chain joins TRBV30 and TRBJ1-4; unclear D gene. The CDR3 spans 14 residues. Trimming pared 1 base from V and 6 bases from J, leaving 12 bases between. Germline CDR1 reads GTSNPN; CDR2 reads SVGIG (reference sequence). The DNA of the CDR3 is TGTGCCTGGAGTGGGGCGGGGAGGGATGAAAAACTGTTTTTT. This translates into CAWSGAGRDEKLFF.

V is TRBV7-2 and J is TRBJ2-1; D possibly corresponds to TRBD2 (5 bases). V lost 1 base, J lost 9 bases, and 22 bases lay in between. Germline V gene lookup returns CDR1 SGHTA and CDR2 FQGNSA. The CDR3 loop spans 17 amino acids. The CDR3 is CASSLEFLGEGIGEQFF. In nucleotides, the CDR3 is TGTGCCAGCAGCTTAGAGTTTCTAGGCGAGGGAATTGGTGAGCAGTTCTTC.

The chain carries TRBV27 and TRBJ2-5; D may be TRBD1 (6 bases). The germline gives CDR1 MNHEY, CDR2 SMNVEV (reference sequence). With 5 bases removed from V and 2 bases from J, the gap between germline ends came to 18 bases. This CDR3 is 16 amino acids long. CDR3 coding DNA: TGTGCCAGCAGTCCTAGGGCCGGGACACAACAAGAGACCCAGTACTTC. This sequence encodes CASSPRAGTQQETQYF.